The 2 T cell receptor beta chains listed next were all sequenced from one sample in a study of blood T cells in healthy people across ages. A second PCR, run for about 7 to 12 cycles, used a sample-barcoded 5' primer plus a J-beta primer mix. One entry per CDR3 protein, called by TCRdb with MiXCR from the 5' RACE reads. Here the sample spans under 800,000 distinct CDR3 sequences, around a fifth being singletons. Sample: blood. The receptors originated from a man between 70 and 80 years old in good health.

The CDR3 is CASSLGRLAGARDEQFF. For the CDR3, the DNA is TGTGCCAGCAGTTTAGGCCGGCTAGCGGGAGCTCGGGATGAGCAGTTCTTC. The J gene is TRBJ2-5, the V gene TRBV27, with 10 bases lining up with TRBD2. The end of the DNA aligns better with TRBJ2-1, so the J call may be wrong. CDR1 is MNHEY and CDR2 is SMNVEV in the germline V gene (reference sequence). The CDR3 runs to 17 residues.

At least ten counts were recorded for this clonotype. This chain links TRBV12-3 or TRBV12-4 with TRBJ2-5; tentative D call: TRBD1 (6 bases). Trimming left V 6 bases short and J 1 base short, with 12 bases between. This CDR3 region has 14 residues. CDR3 nucleotide sequence: TGTGCCAGCAGATTCACAGGGACCCAAGAGACCCAGTACTTC. It yields the protein CASRFTGTQETQYF.